This T cell receptor beta chain was profiled in a study of follicular helper T cells after annual influenza vaccination. The V and J ends lost 4 bases and 8 bases respectively, with 15 bases between them. This CDR3 has 14 amino acids. CDR1 is ENHRY and CDR2 is SYGVKD in the germline V gene. Sequenced by immunoSEQ multiplex PCR; TCRdb stores in-frame clones only, minus some. The sample consists of approximately 3,000 clones, around 80% of them appearing once. Time point denoted: 2014-2015 season, 7 days after vaccination. The TCR was taken from an adult who received the influenza vaccine. The sample consisted of CXCR5+ CD38- circulating T follicular helper cells from blood, taken 7 days after influenza vaccination. Subset meaning: circulating Tfh, non-naive CD4+CXCR5+PD-1+ (ICOS+CD38+ or ICOS-CD38-). The gene calls are TRBV10-3 and TRBJ2-1; D possibly corresponds to TRBD1 (5 bases). The CDR3: CAISGGHFIDEQFF. CDR3 DNA: TGTGCCATCAGTGGCGGACATTTCATCGATGAGCAGTTCTTC.